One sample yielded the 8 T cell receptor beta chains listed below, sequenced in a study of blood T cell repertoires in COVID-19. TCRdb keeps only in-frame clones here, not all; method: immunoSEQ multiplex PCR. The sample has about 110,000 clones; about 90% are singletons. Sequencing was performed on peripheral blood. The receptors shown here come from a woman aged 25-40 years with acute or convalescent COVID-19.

In nucleotides, the CDR3 is TGTGCCAGCACAGGGGACAGAGGATATGGCTACACCTTC. Encoded protein: CASTGDRGYGYTF. The chain joins TRBV7-8 to TRBJ1-2, with 7 bases matching TRBD1. V was pared by 7 bases and J by 5 bases, with 7 bases of the junction left unmatched. Germline V gives CDR1 SGHVS, CDR2 FQNEAQ. The CDR3 runs to 13 residues.

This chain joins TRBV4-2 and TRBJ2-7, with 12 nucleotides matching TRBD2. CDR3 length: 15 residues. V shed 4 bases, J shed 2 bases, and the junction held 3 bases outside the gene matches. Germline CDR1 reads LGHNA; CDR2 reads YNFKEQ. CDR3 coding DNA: TGTGCCAGCAGCCCGACTAGCGGGAGACCCTACGAGCAGTACTTC. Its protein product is CASSPTSGRPYEQYF.

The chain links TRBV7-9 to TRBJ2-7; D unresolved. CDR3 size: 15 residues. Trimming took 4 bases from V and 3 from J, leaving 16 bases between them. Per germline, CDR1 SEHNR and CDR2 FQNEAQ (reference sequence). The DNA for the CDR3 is TGTGCCAGCAGCTCTACACTAACGGCTTTCTACGAGCAGTACTTC. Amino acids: CASSSTLTAFYEQYF.

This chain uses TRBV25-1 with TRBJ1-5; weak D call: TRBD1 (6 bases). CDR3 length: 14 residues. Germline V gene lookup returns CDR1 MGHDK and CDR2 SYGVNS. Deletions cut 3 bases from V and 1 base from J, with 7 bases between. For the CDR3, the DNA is TGTGCCAGCAGTGACAGGGGAAGCAATCAGCCCCAGCATTTT. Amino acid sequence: CASSDRGSNQPQHF.

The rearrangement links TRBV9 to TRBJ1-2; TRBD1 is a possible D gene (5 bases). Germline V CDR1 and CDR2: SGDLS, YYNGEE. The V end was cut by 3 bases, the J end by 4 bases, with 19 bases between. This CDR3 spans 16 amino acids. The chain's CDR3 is CASSAAGRVNSYGYTF. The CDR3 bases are TGTGCCAGCAGCGCCGCAGGGAGGGTAAACTCCTATGGCTACACCTTC.

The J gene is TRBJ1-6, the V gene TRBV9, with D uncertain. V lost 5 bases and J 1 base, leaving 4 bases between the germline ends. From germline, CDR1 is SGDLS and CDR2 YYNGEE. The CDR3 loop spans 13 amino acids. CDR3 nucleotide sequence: TGTGCCAGCAGGGCTTCCTATAATTCACCCCTCCACTTT. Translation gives CASRASYNSPLHF.

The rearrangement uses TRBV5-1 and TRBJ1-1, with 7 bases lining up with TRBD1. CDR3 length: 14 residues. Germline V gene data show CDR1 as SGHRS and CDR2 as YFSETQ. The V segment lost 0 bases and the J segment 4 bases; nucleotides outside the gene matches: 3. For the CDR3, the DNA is TGCGCCAGCAGCTTGGGCGCAGGGGGCACTGAAGCTTTCTTT. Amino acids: CASSLGAGGTEAFF.

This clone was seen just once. In DNA form, the CDR3 reads TGTGCCAGCAGCTTATTTAGGACTATCTATGGCTACACCTTC. Its translation: CASSLFRTIYGYTF. This chain joins TRBV5-6 and TRBJ1-2, with no clear D. Trimming removed 2 bases from V and 4 bases from J, with 12 bases in between. Germline V gives CDR1 SGHDT, CDR2 YYEEEE. The CDR3 loop spans 14 amino acids.